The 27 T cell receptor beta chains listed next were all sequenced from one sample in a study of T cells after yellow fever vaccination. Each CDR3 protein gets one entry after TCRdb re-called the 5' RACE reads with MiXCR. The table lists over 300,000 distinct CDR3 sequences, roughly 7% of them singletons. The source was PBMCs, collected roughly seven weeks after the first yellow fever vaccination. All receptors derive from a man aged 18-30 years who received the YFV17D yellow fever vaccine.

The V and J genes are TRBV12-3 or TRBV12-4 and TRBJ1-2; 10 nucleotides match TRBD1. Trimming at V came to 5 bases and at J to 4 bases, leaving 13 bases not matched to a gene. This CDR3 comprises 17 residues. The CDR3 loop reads CASSQTGTGADLYGYTF. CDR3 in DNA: TGTGCCAGCAGTCAAACCGGGACAGGGGCCGATCTCTATGGCTACACCTTC.

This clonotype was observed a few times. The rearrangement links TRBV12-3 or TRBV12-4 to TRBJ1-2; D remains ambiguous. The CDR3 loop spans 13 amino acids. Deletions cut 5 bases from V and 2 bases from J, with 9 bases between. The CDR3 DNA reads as TGTGCCAGCAGTGCCGGGGAGAACTATGGCTACACCTTC. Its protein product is CASSAGENYGYTF.

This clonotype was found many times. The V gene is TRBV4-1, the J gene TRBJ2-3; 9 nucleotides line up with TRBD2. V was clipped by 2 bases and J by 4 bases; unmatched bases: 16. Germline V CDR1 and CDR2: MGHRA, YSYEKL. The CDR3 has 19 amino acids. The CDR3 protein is CASSQPGRRGAGGSDTQYF. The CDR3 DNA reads TGCGCCAGCAGCCAACCAGGGAGAAGAGGAGCGGGGGGTTCAGATACGCAGTATTTT.

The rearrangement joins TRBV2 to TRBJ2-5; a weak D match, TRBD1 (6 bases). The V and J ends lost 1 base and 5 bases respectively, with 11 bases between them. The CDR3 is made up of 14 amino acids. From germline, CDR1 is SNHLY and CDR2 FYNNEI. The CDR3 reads CASSEVGQGETQYF. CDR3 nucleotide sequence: TGTGCCAGCAGTGAAGTGGGCCAGGGGGAGACCCAGTACTTC.

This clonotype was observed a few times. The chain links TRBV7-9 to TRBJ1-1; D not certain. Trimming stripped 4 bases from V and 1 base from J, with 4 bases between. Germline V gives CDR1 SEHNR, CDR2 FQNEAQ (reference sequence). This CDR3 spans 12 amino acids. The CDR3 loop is CASSSANTEAFF. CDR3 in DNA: TGTGCCAGCAGCTCAGCGAACACTGAAGCTTTCTTT.

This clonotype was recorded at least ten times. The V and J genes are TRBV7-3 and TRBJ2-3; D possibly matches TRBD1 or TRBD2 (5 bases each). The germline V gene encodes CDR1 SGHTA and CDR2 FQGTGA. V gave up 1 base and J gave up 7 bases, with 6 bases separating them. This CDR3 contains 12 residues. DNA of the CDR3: TGTGCCAGCAGCTTAAGGGGGAATACGCAGTATTTT. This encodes CASSLRGNTQYF.

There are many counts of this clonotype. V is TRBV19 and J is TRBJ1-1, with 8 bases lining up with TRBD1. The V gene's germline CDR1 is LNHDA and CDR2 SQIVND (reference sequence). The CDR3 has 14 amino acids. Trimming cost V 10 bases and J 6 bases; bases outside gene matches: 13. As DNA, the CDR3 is TGTGCCACTCGACAGGGGCCGCAACCACCTGAAGCTTTCTTT. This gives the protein CATRQGPQPPEAFF.

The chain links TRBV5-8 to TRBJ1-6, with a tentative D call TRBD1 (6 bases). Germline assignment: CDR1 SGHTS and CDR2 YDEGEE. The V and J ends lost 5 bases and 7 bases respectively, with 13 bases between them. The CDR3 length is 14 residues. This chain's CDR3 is CASRLQGLNSPLHF. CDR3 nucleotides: TGTGCCAGCAGATTACAGGGTTTGAATTCACCCCTCCACTTT.

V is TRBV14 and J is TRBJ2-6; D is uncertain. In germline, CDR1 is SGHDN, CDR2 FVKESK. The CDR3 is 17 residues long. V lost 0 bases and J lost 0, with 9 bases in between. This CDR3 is CASSQEVVSSGANVLTF. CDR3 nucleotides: TGTGCCAGCAGCCAAGAAGTGGTGTCCTCTGGGGCCAACGTCCTGACTTTC.

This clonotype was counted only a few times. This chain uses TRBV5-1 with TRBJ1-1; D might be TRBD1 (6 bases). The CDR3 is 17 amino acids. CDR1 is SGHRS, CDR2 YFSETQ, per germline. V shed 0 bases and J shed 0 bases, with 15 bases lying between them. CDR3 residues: CASSLAAGEGMNTEAFF. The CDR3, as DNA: TGCGCCAGCAGCTTGGCGGCAGGGGAGGGCATGAACACTGAAGCTTTCTTT.

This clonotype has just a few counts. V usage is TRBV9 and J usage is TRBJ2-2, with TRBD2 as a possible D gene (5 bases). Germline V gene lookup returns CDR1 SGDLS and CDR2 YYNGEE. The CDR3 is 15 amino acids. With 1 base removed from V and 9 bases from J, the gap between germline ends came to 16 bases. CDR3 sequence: CASSVLQDSFRELFF. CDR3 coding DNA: TGTGCCAGCAGCGTACTTCAGGACTCGTTTAGGGAGCTGTTTTTT.

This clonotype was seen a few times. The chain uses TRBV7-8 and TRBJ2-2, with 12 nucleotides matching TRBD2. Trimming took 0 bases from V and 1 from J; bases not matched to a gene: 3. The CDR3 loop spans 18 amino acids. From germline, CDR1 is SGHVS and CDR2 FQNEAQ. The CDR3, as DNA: TGTGCCAGCAGCTTAGCCGCACTAGCGGGGGGGAACACCGGGGAGCTGTTTTTT. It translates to CASSLAALAGGNTGELFF.

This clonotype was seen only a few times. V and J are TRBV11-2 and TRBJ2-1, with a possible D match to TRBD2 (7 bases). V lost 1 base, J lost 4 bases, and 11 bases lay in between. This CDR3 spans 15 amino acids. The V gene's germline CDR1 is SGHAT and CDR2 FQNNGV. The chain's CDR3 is CASSLAGRGYNEQFF. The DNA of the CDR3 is TGTGCCAGCAGCTTAGCTGGGAGGGGGTACAATGAGCAGTTCTTC.

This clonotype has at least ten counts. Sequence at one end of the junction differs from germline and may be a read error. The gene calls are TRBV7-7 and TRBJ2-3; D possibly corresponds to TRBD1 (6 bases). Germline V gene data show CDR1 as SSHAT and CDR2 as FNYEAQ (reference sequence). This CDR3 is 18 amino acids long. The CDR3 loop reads CASSLEGIGRGGTDTQYF. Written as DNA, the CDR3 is TGTGCTAGCAGCTTAGAGGGTATTGGCAGGGGAGGCACAGATACGCAGTATTTT.

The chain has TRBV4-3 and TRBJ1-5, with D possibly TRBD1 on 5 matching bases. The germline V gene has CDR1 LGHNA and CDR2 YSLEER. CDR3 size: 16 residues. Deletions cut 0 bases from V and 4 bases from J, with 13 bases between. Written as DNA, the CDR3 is TGCGCCAGCAGCCAAGACGGCAGGGTGGGGAATCAGCCCCAGCATTTT. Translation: CASSQDGRVGNQPQHF.

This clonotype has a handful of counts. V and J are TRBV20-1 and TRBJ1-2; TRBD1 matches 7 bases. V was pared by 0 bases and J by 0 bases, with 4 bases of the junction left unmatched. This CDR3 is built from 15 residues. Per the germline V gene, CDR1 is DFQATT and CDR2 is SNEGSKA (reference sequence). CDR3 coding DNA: TGCAGTGCTAGAGATCCTGGGACAGCTAACTATGGCTACACCTTC. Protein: CSARDPGTANYGYTF.

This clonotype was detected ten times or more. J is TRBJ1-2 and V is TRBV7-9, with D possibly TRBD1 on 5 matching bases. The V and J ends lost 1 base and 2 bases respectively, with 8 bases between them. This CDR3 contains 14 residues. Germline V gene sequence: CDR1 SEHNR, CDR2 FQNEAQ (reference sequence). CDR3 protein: CASSLVAGNYGYTF. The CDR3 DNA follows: TGTGCCAGCAGCTTAGTGGCAGGGAACTATGGCTACACCTTC.

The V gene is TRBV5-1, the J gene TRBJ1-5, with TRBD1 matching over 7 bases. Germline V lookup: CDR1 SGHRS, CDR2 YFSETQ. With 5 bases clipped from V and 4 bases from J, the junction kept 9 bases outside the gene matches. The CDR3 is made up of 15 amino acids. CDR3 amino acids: CASSLMGQMNQPQHF. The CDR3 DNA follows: TGCGCCAGCAGTTTAATGGGACAGATGAATCAGCCCCAGCATTTT.

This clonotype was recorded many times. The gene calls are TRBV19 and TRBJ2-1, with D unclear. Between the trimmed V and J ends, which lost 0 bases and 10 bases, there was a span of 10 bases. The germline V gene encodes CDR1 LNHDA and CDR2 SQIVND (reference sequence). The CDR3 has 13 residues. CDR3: CASSIDRRLEQFF. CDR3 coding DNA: TGTGCCAGTAGTATAGATCGGAGACTGGAGCAGTTCTTC.

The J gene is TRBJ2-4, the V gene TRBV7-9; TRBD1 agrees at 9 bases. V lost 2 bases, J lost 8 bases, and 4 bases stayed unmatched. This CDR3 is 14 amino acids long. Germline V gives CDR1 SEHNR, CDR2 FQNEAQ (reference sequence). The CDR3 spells CASSLSQGADIQYF. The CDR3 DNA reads TGTGCCAGCAGCTTATCACAGGGGGCAGACATTCAGTACTTC.

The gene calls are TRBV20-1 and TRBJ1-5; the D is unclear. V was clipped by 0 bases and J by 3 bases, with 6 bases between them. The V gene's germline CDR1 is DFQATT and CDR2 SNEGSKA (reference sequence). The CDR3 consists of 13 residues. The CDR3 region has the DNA TGCAGTGCTAGAGATGACCCCAATCAGCCCCAGCATTTT. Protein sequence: CSARDDPNQPQHF.

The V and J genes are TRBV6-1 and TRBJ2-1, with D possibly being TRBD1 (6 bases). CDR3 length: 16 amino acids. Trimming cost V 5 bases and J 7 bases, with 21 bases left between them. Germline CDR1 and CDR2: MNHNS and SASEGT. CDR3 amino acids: CASSPRPGNRVNEQFF. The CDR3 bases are TGTGCCAGCAGTCCCCGCCCTGGAAACAGGGTAAATGAGCAGTTCTTC.

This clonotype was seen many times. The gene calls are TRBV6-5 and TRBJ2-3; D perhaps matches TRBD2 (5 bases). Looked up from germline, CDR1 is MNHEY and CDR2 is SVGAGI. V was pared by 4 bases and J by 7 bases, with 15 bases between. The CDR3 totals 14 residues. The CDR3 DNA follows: TGTGCCAGCAGTTCTGGACTCCCATCCCATACGCAGTATTTT. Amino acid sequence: CASSSGLPSHTQYF.

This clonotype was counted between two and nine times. CDR3 region: CASSSTELGNTIYF. The CDR3 DNA reads TGTGCCAGCAGCTCTACGGAGCTCGGAAACACCATATATTTT. V gene TRBV12-3 or TRBV12-4 combines with J gene TRBJ1-3; no definite D call. V was shortened by 6 bases and J by 4 bases, with 13 bases between the two germline ends. CDR3 length: 14 residues.

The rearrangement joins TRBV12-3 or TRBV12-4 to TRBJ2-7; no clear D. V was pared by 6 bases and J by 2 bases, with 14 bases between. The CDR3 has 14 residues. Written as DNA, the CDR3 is TGTGCCAGCAGCCCCCGGGTGGGTCCCTACGAGCAGTACTTC. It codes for CASSPRVGPYEQYF.

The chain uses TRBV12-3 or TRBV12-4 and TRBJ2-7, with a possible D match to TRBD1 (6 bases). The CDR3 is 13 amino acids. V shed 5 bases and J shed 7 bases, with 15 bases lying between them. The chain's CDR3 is CASSPDTGQEQYF. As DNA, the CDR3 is TGTGCCAGCAGTCCTGACACAGGGCAAGAGCAGTACTTC.

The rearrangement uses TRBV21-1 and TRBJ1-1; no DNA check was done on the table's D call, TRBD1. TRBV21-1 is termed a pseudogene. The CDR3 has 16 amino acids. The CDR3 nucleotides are TGTGCCAGCAGCACCATCGAAACCACAGGGGAAACTGAAGCTTTCTTT. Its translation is CASSTIETTGETEAFF.